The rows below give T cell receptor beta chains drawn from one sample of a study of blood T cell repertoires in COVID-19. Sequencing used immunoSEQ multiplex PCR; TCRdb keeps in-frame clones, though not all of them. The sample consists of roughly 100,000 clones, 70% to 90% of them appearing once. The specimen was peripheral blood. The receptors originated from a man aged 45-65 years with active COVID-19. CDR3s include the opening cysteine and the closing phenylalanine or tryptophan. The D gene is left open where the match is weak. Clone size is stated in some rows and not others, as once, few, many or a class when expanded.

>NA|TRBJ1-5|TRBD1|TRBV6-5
TGTGCCAGCAGAGTGGGACAGGGAGGTCAGCCCCAGCATTTT
CASRVGQGGQPQHF
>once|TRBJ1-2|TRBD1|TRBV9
TGTGCCAGCAGCTTTTTCTCGGGACAGGGAGGCTACACCTTC
CASSFFSGQGGYTF
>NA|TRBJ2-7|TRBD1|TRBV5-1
TGCGCCAGCAGCCTGGAGACAGGGTACTCCTACGAGCAGTACTTC
CASSLETGYSYEQYF
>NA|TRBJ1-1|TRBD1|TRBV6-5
TGTGCCCTCAGCTCTAGGACAGGGTCGGGGGCTTTCTTT
CALSSRTGSGAFF
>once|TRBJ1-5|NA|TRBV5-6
TGTGCCAGCAGCTTGGCCTCGGGAGGGTTTCAGCCCCAGCATTTT
CASSLASGGFQPQHF
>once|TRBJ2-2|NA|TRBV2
TGTGCCAGCAGTGGCGGGTTGGCGAACACCGGGGAGCTGTTTTTT
CASSGGLANTGELFF
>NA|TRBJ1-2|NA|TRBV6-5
TGTGCCAGCAGTTACTTACGGGGGAGTCCGAACTATGGCTACACCTTC
CASSYLRGSPNYGYTF
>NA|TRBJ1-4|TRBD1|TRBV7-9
TGTGCCAGCAGCCCGAGGACAGGGGTCGTAGGAAAACTGTTTTTT
CASSPRTGVVGKLFF
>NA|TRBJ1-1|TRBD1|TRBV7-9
TGTGCCAGCAGCTCGTCCGGGACAGGGATGACTGAAGCTTTCTTT
CASSSSGTGMTEAFF
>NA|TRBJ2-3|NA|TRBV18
TGTGCCAGCTCACCGGTGGCAGGGGAAATAGATACGCAGTATTTT
CASSPVAGEIDTQYF
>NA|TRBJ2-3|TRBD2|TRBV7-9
TGTGCCAGCAGCTGGGGGAGCGGGGGATACACAGATACGCAGTATTTT
CASSWGSGGYTDTQYF
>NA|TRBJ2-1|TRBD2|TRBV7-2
TGTGCCAGCAGCTTTAGCGGGGGGGCCTTCAATGAGCAGTTCTTC
CASSFSGGAFNEQFF
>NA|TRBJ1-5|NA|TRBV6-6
TGTGCCAGCAGCTCGGGAGGCGCAGGTGGCAATCAGCCCCAGCATTTT
CASSSGGAGGNQPQHF
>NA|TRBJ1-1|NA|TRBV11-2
TGTGCCAGCAGCTTAAGTGGGCGCTACACTGAAGCTTTCTTT
CASSLSGRYTEAFF
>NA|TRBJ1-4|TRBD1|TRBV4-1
TGCGCCAGCAGCCAAGGTCACAGGGGCATAGGGGAGGAACTGTTTTTT
CASSQGHRGIGEELFF
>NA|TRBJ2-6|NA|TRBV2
TGTGCCAGCCAGGGACAATCTGGGGCCAACGTCCTGACTTTC
CASQGQSGANVLTF
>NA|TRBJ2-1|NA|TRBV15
TGTGCCACCAGCAGCACAGGTAGCTCCTACAATGAGCAGTTCTTC
CATSSTGSSYNEQFF
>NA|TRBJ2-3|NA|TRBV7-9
TGTGCCAGCACCGAACAGGGTAGCACAGATACGCAGTATTTT
CASTEQGSTDTQYF
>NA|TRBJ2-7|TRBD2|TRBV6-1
TGTGCCAGCAGTGAACCAGCGGGGGGCTCCTCTCCCTACGAGCAGTACTTC
CASSEPAGGSSPYEQYF
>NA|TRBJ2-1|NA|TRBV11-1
TGTGCCAGCAGCAGCTCGCTTGACAGGCCCGGGACTGAGCAGTTCTTC
CASSSSLDRPGTEQFF
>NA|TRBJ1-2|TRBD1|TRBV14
TGTGCCAGCAGCCAAGAAATCATAGGACAGGAGAATGGCTACACCTTC
CASSQEIIGQENGYTF
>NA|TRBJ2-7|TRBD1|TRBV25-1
TGTGCCAGCAGTACCGACAGGGTCCCCTACGAGCAGTACTTC
CASSTDRVPYEQYF
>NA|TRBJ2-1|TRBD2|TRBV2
TGTGCCAGCAAGAGCGGGGGGGGCCCCTCCTACAATGAGCAGTTCTTC
CASKSGGGPSYNEQFF
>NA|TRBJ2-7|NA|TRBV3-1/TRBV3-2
TGTGCCAGCAGCCAAGCGTCCTACGAGCAGTACTTC
CASSQASYEQYF
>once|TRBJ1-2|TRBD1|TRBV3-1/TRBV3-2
TGTGCCAGCAGCCAAGAGTTTAGGCAGGGGGCGTCCGGTTACACCTTC
CASSQEFRQGASGYTF
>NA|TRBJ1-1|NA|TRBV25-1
TGTGCCAGCAGTGCCAGTTGGACTGAAGCTTTCTTT
CASSASWTEAFF
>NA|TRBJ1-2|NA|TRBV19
TGTGCCAGTAGTATAGTGTTTGGACAGCCCAAAGCTTATAACTATGGCTACACCTTC
CASSIVFGQPKAYNYGYTF